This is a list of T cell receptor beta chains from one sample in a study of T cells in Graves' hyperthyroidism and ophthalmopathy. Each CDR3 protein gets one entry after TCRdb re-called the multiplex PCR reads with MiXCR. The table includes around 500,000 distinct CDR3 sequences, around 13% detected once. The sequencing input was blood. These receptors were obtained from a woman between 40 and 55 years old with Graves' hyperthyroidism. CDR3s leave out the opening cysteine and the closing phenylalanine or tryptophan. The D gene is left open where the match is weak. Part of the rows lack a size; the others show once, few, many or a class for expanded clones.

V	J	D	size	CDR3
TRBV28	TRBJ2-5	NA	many	ASSLSGLETQY
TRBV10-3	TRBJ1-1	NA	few	AIRTTEPNTEAF
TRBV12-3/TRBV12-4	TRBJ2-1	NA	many	ASSLAAWGRVTYNEQF
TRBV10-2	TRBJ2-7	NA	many	ASSDQNEQY
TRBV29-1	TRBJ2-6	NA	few	SVKPHSGANVLT
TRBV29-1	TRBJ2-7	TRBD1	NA	SVGLGTGVYEQY
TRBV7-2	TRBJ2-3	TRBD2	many	ASSLEVGGRADTQY
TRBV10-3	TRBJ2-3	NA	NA	AISQGPDTQY
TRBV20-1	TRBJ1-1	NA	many	SARDDLSGGNTEAF
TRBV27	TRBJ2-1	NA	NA	ASSERPNTGEQF
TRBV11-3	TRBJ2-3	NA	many	ASSLGQGLFGSSTDTQY
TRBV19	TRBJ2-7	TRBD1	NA	ASSPRDSGLSYEQY
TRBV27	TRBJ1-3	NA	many	ASTPGPPSSGNTIY
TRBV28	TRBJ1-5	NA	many	ASSRDSNQPQH
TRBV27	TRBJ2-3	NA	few	ASSLSPLGDTQY
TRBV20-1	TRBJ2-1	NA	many	SARDLVGHSYNEQF
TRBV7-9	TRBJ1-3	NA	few	ASSKRQALFSGNTIY
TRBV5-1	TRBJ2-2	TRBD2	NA	ASQGLAGYTGELF
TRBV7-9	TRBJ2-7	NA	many	ASLGDIPYEQY
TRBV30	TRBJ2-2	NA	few	AWTGLFSGELF
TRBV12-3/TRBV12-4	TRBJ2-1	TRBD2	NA	ASNVAGAINEQF
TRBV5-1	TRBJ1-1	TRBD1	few	ASSIGTGEAF
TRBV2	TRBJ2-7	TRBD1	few	ASSGDRGEQY
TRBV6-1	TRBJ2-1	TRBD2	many	ASSFSSGRTYNEQF
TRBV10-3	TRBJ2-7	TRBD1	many	AISDPGTGKQY
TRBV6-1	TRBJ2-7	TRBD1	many	ASRDTGESSYEQY
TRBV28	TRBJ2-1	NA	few	ASSFTADSGPNNEQF
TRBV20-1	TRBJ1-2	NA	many	SARGGDYGYT
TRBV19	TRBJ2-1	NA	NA	ASSIVGFEQF
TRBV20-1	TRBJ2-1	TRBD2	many	SAKLAGVIEQF
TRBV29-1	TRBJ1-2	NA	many	SVVGQGHNGYT
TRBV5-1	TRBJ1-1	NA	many	ASNRGEDTEAF
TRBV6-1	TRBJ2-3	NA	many	ASRQGMPDTQY
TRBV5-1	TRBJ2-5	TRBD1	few	ASSQGDRAMRQETQY
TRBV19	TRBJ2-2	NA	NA	ASSATYTGELF
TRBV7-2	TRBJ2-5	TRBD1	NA	ASSFRTGGRETQY
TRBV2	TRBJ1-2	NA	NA	ASRGGEANYGYT
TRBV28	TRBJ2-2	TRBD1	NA	ASSSVPGGSTGELF
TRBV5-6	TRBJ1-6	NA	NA	ASYARQATGNSPLH
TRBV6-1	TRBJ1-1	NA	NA	ASSPGRALEAF
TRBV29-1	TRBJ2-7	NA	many	SDLPQTGSSYEQY